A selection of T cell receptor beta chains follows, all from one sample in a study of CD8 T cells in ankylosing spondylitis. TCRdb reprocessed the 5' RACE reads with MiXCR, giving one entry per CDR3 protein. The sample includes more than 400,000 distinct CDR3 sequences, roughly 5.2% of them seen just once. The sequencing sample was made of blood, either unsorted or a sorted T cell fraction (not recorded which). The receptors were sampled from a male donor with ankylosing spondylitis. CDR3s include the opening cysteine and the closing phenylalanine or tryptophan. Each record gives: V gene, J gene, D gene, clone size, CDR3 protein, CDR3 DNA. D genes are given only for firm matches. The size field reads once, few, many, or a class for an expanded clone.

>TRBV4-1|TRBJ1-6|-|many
CASSPAGIYVNSPLHF
TGCGCCAGCAGCCCCGCAGGAATCTACGTAAATTCACCCCTCCACTTT
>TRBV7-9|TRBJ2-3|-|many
CASSLSVGTLITDTQYF
TGTGCCAGCAGCTTATCAGTGGGGACACTTATCACAGATACGCAGTATTTT
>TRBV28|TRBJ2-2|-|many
CASASRTGELFF
TGTGCCAGCGCCTCTCGGACCGGGGAGCTGTTTTTT
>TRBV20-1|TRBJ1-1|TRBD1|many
CSAPWTGLTEAFF
TGCAGTGCTCCTTGGACAGGGCTCACTGAAGCTTTCTTT
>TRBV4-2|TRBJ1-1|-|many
CASSQEIRSTEAFF
TGTGCCAGCAGCCAAGAGATCCGAAGCACTGAAGCTTTCTTT
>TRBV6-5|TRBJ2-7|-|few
CASSSPGKNYEQYF
TGTGCCAGCAGTTCCCCCGGGAAGAATTACGAGCAGTACTTC
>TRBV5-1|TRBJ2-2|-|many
CASRPGKGQDFSNTGELFF
TGCGCCAGCAGGCCGGGGAAGGGCCAAGATTTCTCGAACACCGGGGAGCTGTTTTTT
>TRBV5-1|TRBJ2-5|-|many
CASSLEAGGETQYF
TGCGCCAGCAGCTTGGAGGCAGGGGGGGAGACCCAGTACTTC
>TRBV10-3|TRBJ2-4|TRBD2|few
CAISSSAGADKNIQYF
TGTGCCATCAGCTCGTCAGCGGGAGCTGACAAAAACATTCAGTACTTC
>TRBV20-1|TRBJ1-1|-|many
CSASFAYGGTEAFF
TGCAGTGCTAGTTTTGCGTATGGGGGCACTGAAGCTTTCTTT
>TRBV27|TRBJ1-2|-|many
CASSPTGFVYGYTF
TGTGCCAGCAGTCCTACAGGGTTCGTCTATGGCTACACCTTC
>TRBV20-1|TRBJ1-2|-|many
CSARGRDYGYTF
TGCAGTGCTAGGGGCAGGGACTATGGCTACACCTTC